This passage covers 27 T cell receptor beta chains from one sample sequenced in a study of blood T cell repertoires in COVID-19. TCRdb's table, derived via immunoSEQ multiplex PCR, lists solely in-frame clones and lacks some. The repertoire consists of 200,000 to 300,000 clones, with about 90% occurring once and the leading ten covering 3.7%. Material for sequencing was peripheral blood. These receptors all stem from a woman aged 40 to 50 with acute or convalescent COVID-19.

The chain joins TRBV5-1 to TRBJ2-7; D not certain. Trimming took off 4 bases at V and 2 bases at J, with 16 bases between the two ends. The CDR3 length is 15 residues. CDR1 SGHRS and CDR2 YFSETQ come from the germline V gene. The CDR3 is CASSPGDPYPYEQYV. CDR3 bases: TGCGCCAGCAGCCCCGGAGACCCTTACCCCTACGAGCAGTACGTC.

The V call is TRBV7-2, the J call TRBJ2-7; 7 bases map to TRBD1. Germline assignment: CDR1 SGHTA and CDR2 FQGNSA. The CDR3 consists of 12 residues. The V gene end was trimmed by 5 bases and the J gene end by 4 bases; junction bases not matched to a gene: 2. CDR3 sequence reads: CASSLRGYEQYV. DNA for the CDR3: TGTGCCAGCAGCCTCAGGGGGTACGAGCAGTACGTC.

With regard to this clone: This specimen includes other DNA sequences encoding the same CDR3. The V call is TRBV3-1 (or the pseudogene TRBV3-2), the J call TRBJ1-5; no firm D call. This CDR3 is built from 15 residues. Germline V lookup: CDR1 LGHDT, CDR2 YNNKEL (reference sequence). The germline V and J ends were trimmed by 1 base and 0 bases, with 7 bases remaining between them. The CDR3: CASSQGGVSNQPQHF. The DNA for the CDR3 is TGTGCCAGCAGCCAAGGCGGAGTTAGCAATCAGCCCCAGCATTTT.

This clone appeared a single time. This chain links TRBV10-3 with TRBJ1-6; D is perhaps TRBD1 (6 bases). Trimming cost V 8 bases and J 7 bases, with 15 bases left between them. The V gene's germline CDR1 is ENHRY and CDR2 SYGVKD. The CDR3 length is 14 residues. As DNA, the CDR3 is TGTGCCATCGCCGCCGGGACAAAGAATTCACCCCTCCACTTT. Its translation: CAIAAGTKNSPLHF.

V is TRBV12-5 and J is TRBJ1-6; D is unresolved. CDR1 is LGHNT, CDR2 FRNRAP, per germline. V shed 5 bases and J shed 5 bases, with 7 bases lying between them. The CDR3 has 13 residues. The CDR3 region has the DNA TGTGCTAGTGGTCTAAGAGATAATTCACCCCTCCACTTT. Its translation: CASGLRDNSPLHF. The full variable domain, its missing parts supplied by reference TRBV12-5 and TRBJ1-6, is DARVTQTPRHKVTEMGQEVTMRCQPILGHNTVFWYRQTMMQGLELLAYFRNRAPLDDSGMPKDRFSAEMPDATLATLKIQPSEPRDSAVYFCASGLRDNSPLHFGNGTRLTVT.

The chain combines TRBV20-1 with TRBJ2-3, with TRBD1 matching 9 bases. The CDR3 totals 15 residues. The germline CDR1 and CDR2 sequences are DFQATT and SNEGSKA (reference sequence). The ends lost 3 bases at V and 0 bases at J; junction bases unmatched: 4. CDR3 sequence: CSASGQGFSTDTQYF. The CDR3 DNA reads TGCAGTGCTAGTGGACAGGGGTTTAGCACAGATACGCAGTATTTT.

The chain couples TRBV30 to TRBJ2-5, with 8 bases fitting TRBD1. The CDR3 is 16 amino acids. The J segment lost 5 bases and the V segment lost 2 bases, leaving 13 bases of the junction unmatched. Germline values: CDR1 GTSNPN, CDR2 SVGIG (reference sequence). The CDR3 sequence: CAWSSGPGGPRETQYF. DNA of the CDR3: TGTGCCTGGAGTAGCGGGCCAGGGGGCCCTCGGGAGACCCAGTACTTC.

V and J are TRBV6-1 and TRBJ1-4; TRBD1 agrees at 7 bases. With 1 base clipped from V and 3 bases from J, the junction kept 5 bases outside the gene matches. The CDR3 has 16 residues. CDR1 MNHNS and CDR2 SASEGT come from the germline V gene. CDR3 DNA sequence: TGTGCCAGCAGTGAAGGTCGGACAGGTCCTAATGAAAAACTGTTTTTT. Protein sequence: CASSEGRTGPNEKLFF.

This chain connects TRBV18 to TRBJ1-2; D call uncertain. This CDR3 has 13 residues. Germline CDR1 reads KGHSH; CDR2 reads LQKENI. The V end lost 0 bases, the J end lost 5 bases, and 7 bases lay between the germline ends. The CDR3 region has the DNA TGTGCCAGCTCACCACCGTCTGTTTATGGCTACACCTTC. Translating it yields CASSPPSVYGYTF.

Of note for this clone: A read error may produce the germline difference seen at one junction end. The V gene is TRBV6-5, the J gene TRBJ2-5, with a tentative D call TRBD2 (6 bases). There are 13 residues in the CDR3. Germline V gene sequence: CDR1 MNHEY, CDR2 SVGAGI. DNA for the CDR3: TGTACCAGCAGTTACCCCTATGGGGAGCGGGAGTACTTC. This encodes CTSSYPYGEREYF.

The chain links TRBV20-1 to TRBJ1-1, with 9 nucleotides matching TRBD1. Germline V gives CDR1 DFQATT, CDR2 SNEGSKA (reference sequence). This CDR3 comprises 15 residues. J gave up 1 base and V 3 bases, and 6 bases lay outside the gene matches. The CDR3 loop is CSASPPGQGNTEAFF. CDR3 in DNA: TGCAGTGCTAGTCCTCCGGGACAGGGGAACACTGAAGCTTTCTTT.

The CDR3 region is CASSQEQGANYYGYTF. In DNA form, the CDR3 reads TGTGCCAGCAGCCAAGAACAGGGGGCCAACTACTATGGCTACACCTTC. V gene TRBV4-2 combines with J gene TRBJ1-2; 9 nucleotides match TRBD1. The CDR3 covers 16 residues. With 0 bases clipped from V and 3 bases from J, the junction kept 5 bases outside the gene matches. Germline values: CDR1 LGHNA, CDR2 YNFKEQ.

CDR3 residues: CASSLRSSDGQNIQYF. CDR3 sequence (DNA): TGTGCCAGCAGCTTACGTTCCAGTGATGGGCAAAACATTCAGTACTTC. This chain uses TRBV7-9 with TRBJ2-4; D unclear. Trimming shortened V by 2 bases and J by 5 bases, and 16 bases separated the two germline ends. Germline lookup yields CDR1 SEHNR and CDR2 FQNEAQ (reference sequence). This CDR3 is built from 16 residues.

The rearrangement links TRBV2 to TRBJ2-1, with D possibly TRBD1 on 5 matching bases. Germline V gene data show CDR1 as SNHLY and CDR2 as FYNNEI. V gave up 3 bases and J gave up 4 bases, with 13 bases separating them. The CDR3 totals 15 residues. The DNA for the CDR3 is TGTGCCAGCAGTGAGTCAGGGCCACAATACAATGAGCAGTTCTTC. Amino acids: CASSESGPQYNEQFF.

The chain is built from TRBV19 and TRBJ2-6; possible D gene TRBD1, 5 bases. The CDR3 runs 15 residues. The ends were cut back, 5 bases at V and 2 bases at J, with 10 bases in the middle. Germline V CDR1 and CDR2: LNHDA, SQIVND (reference sequence). The CDR3 sequence: CASSARVPGANVLTF. CDR3 nucleotide sequence: TGTGCCAGTAGTGCCAGGGTACCTGGGGCCAACGTCCTGACTTTC.

This chain links TRBV25-1 with TRBJ2-3; 9 bases align to TRBD2. V dropped 5 bases and J dropped 0; count of bases not matched to a gene: 6. CDR1 and CDR2 (germline): MGHDK, SYGVNS. CDR3 size: 16 residues. This CDR3 is CASSIFSGGSTDTQYF. The CDR3 nucleotides read TGTGCCAGCAGTATATTTAGCGGGGGCAGCACAGATACGCAGTATTTT.

This clone was observed once. The same CDR3 arises from other DNA sequences in this sample as well. This chain joins TRBV3-1 (or the pseudogene TRBV3-2) and TRBJ1-1; no clear D. This CDR3 has 14 amino acids. Germline loops: CDR1 LGHDT, CDR2 YNNKEL (reference sequence). V dropped 1 base and J dropped 1 base, with 7 bases sitting between them. The CDR3 loop is CASSQVEGNTEAFF. DNA of the CDR3: TGTGCCAGCAGCCAAGTAGAGGGGAACACTGAAGCTTTCTTT.

V and J are TRBV5-1 and TRBJ1-6, with 7 positions matching TRBD1. Unmatched junction bases numbered 0, after V lost 0 bases and J lost 0 bases. Germline V lookup: CDR1 SGHRS, CDR2 YFSETQ. The CDR3 is 16 residues long. The CDR3 bases are TGCGCCAGCAGCTTGGAGGGGGCCTCCTATAATTCACCCCTCCACTTT. Its protein is CASSLEGASYNSPLHF.

The chain carries TRBV4-2 and TRBJ1-1; 10 nucleotides match TRBD1. Germline CDR1 is LGHNA and CDR2 is YNFKEQ. The CDR3 length is 16 residues. With V trimmed by 4 bases and J by 6 bases, 11 bases remained unmatched. CDR3 protein: CASSPHTTGGNPEAFF. CDR3 sequence (DNA): TGTGCCAGCAGCCCTCACACGACAGGGGGCAACCCTGAAGCTTTCTTT.

The chain recombines TRBV9 with TRBJ2-3; a possible D gene is TRBD1 (6 bases). CDR1 is SGDLS, CDR2 YYNGEE, per germline. Trimming took off 4 bases at V and 5 bases at J, with 11 bases between the two ends. The CDR3 is 13 residues long. CDR3 sequence reads: CASSLGAGDTQYF. DNA for the CDR3: TGTGCCAGCAGCTTGGGGGCGGGAGATACGCAGTATTTT. The full variable domain, its missing parts supplied by reference TRBV9 and TRBJ2-3, is DSGVTQTPKHLITATGQRVTLRCSPRSGDLSVYWYQQSLDQGLQFLIQYYNGEERAKGNILERFSAQQFPDLHSELNLSSLELGDSALYFCASSLGAGDTQYFGPGTRLTVL.

This clone has a single count. The rearrangement uses TRBV19 and TRBJ2-3; tentative D call: TRBD2 (5 bases). This CDR3 contains 13 residues. V lost 5 bases, J lost 5 bases, and 11 bases lay in between. The germline V gene has CDR1 LNHDA and CDR2 SQIVND (reference sequence). This CDR3 is CASSFGLEDTQYF. The CDR3 region has the DNA TGTGCCAGTAGTTTCGGACTGGAAGATACGCAGTATTTT.

The rearrangement uses TRBV4-1 and TRBJ1-5; TRBD1 is a possible D gene (5 bases). CDR3 size: 15 residues. Germline CDR1 MGHRA, CDR2 YSYEKL. V lost 1 base, J lost 5 bases, and 12 bases lay in between. The chain's CDR3 is CASSQVQGGYQPQHF. CDR3 nucleotides: TGCGCCAGCAGCCAAGTGCAGGGAGGATATCAGCCCCAGCATTTT.

This chain links TRBV10-3 with TRBJ1-1; 8 bases are shared with TRBD1. The trim removed 4 bases at V and 7 bases at J, leaving 2 bases unmatched. The germline CDR1 and CDR2 sequences are ENHRY and SYGVKD. The CDR3 spans 12 residues. The CDR3: CAISGTGIEAFF. The CDR3 DNA reads as TGTGCCATCAGTGGGACAGGGATTGAAGCTTTCTTT.

This clone occurred a few times. The gene calls are TRBV7-8 and TRBJ1-1, with TRBD1 matching 8 bases. The CDR3 runs 14 residues. Looked up from germline, CDR1 is SGHVS and CDR2 is FQNEAQ. The V segment lost 5 bases and the J segment 7 bases; nucleotides outside the gene matches: 9. CDR3 sequence: CASSLQGQAGEAFF. The CDR3, as DNA: TGTGCCAGCAGCCTCCAGGGACAGGCAGGTGAAGCTTTCTTT. The full variable domain, with the rest looked up from reference TRBV7-8 and TRBJ1-1, is GAGVSQSPRYKVAKRGQDVALRCDPISGHVSLFWYQQALGQGPEFLTYFQNEAQLDKSGLPSDRFFAERPEGSVSTLKIQRTQQEDSAVYLCASSLQGQAGEAFFGQGTRLTVV.

The chain couples TRBV6-5 to TRBJ1-5; maybe TRBD1 (5 bases). The CDR3 runs to 15 residues. Germline V gives CDR1 MNHEY, CDR2 SVGAGI. V gave up 5 bases and J gave up 1 base, with 12 bases separating them. The DNA for the CDR3 is TGTGCCAGCAGTCCGACCCAGGGAAGCAATCAGCCCCAGCATTTT. Protein: CASSPTQGSNQPQHF.

The chain carries TRBV2 and TRBJ1-6, with 8 bases matching TRBD1. Germline trimming cut 5 bases from V and 10 bases from J; bases unmatched to any gene: 10. The germline V gene has CDR1 SNHLY and CDR2 FYNNEI. The CDR3 has 15 amino acids. In DNA, the CDR3 is TGTGCCAGCAGTCTTGGACAGGGCCAGGGATCACCCCTCCACTTT. Its translation is CASSLGQGQGSPLHF. The variable domain in full, completed from reference TRBV2 and TRBJ1-6, reads EPEVTQTPSHQVTQMGQEVILRCVPISNHLYFYWYRQILGQKVEFLVSFYNNEISEKSEIFDDQFSVERPDGSNFTLKIRSTKLEDSAMYFCASSLGQGQGSPLHFGNGTRLTVT.

The CDR3 coding sequence is TGTGCCAGCAGCAAAGAACCCAGCTATGGCTACACCTTC. It encodes CASSKEPSYGYTF. The chain recombines TRBV21-1 with TRBJ1-2; the table's D call, TRBD1, has no DNA check behind it. TRBV21-1 is a pseudogene segment. CDR3 size: 13 residues.